The next 3 T cell receptor beta chains were all read from a single sample in a study of blood T cell repertoires in COVID-19. Libraries were prepared by immunoSEQ multiplex PCR; TCRdb keeps only in-frame clonotypes and omits some of them. The sample records roughly 200,000 clones, 75% to 90% being singletons. Material for sequencing was peripheral blood. Receptor source: a woman aged 55 to 70 with acute or convalescent COVID-19.

In the case of this clone: The same CDR3 can be traced to other DNA sequences in this sample. The genes are TRBV18 and TRBJ2-5, with 10 bases matching TRBD1. The V segment lost 2 bases and the J segment 3 bases; nucleotides outside the gene matches: 3. The CDR3 sequence is 15 residues long. Germline loops: CDR1 KGHSH, CDR2 LQKENI. CDR3 nucleotides: TGTGCCAGCTCACCAAGGACAGGGGGGGAAGAGACCCAGTACTTC. Amino acid sequence: CASSPRTGGEETQYF.

The CDR3 DNA follows: TGTGCCAGCAGCGTAGGGACTAGTAGGGAAAAACTGTTTTTT. Translating it yields CASSVGTSREKLFF. The chain has TRBV9 and TRBJ1-4; D is unclear. This CDR3 is built from 14 residues. Germline CDR1 reads SGDLS; CDR2 reads YYNGEE. Trimming removed 0 bases at V and 8 bases at J, with 11 bases between.

This clone was detected only once. The gene calls are TRBV3-1 (or the pseudogene TRBV3-2) and TRBJ2-7; weak D call: TRBD1 (6 bases). Trimming pared 0 bases from V and 13 bases from J, leaving 19 bases between. CDR3 length: 14 residues. Germline V CDR1 and CDR2: LGHDT, YNNKEL (reference sequence). This CDR3 is CASSQDLVEGDHYF. The CDR3 bases are TGTGCCAGCAGCCAAGACTTGGTCGAGGGGGACCACTACTTC.